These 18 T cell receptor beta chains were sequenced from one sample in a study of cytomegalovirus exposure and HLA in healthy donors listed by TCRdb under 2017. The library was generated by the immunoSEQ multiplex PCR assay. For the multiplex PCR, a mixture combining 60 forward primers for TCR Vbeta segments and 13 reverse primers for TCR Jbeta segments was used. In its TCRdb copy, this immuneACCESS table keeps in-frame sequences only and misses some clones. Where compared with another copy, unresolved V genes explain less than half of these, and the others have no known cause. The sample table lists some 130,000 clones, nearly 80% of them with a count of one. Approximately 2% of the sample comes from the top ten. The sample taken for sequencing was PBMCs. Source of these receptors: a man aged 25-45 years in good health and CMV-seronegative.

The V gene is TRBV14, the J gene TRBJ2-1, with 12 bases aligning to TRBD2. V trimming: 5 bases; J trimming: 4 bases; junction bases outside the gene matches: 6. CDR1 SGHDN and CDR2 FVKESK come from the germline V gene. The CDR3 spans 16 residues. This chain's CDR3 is CASSSQTSGRYNEQFF. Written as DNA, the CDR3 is TGTGCCAGCAGCTCTCAGACTAGCGGGAGATACAATGAGCAGTTCTTC.

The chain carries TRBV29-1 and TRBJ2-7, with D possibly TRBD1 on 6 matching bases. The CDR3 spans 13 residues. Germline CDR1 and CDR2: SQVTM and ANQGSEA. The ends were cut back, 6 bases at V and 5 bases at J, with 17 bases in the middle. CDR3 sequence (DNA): TGCAGCGTGAAGCAGCAGGGGTTACACGAGCAGTACTTC. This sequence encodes CSVKQQGLHEQYF.

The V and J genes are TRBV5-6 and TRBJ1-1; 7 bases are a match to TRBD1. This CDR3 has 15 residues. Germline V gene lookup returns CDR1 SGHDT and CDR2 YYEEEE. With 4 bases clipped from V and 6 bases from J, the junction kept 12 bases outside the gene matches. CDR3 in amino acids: CASSLTGPGSPEAFF. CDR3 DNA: TGTGCCAGCAGCCTGACAGGGCCCGGGAGTCCTGAAGCTTTCTTT.

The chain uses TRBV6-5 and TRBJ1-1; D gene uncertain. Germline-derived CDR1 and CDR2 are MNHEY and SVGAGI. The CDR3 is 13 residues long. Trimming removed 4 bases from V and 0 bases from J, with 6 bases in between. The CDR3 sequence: CASSSSVNTEAFF. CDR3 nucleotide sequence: TGTGCCAGCAGTTCCTCCGTGAACACTGAAGCTTTCTTT.

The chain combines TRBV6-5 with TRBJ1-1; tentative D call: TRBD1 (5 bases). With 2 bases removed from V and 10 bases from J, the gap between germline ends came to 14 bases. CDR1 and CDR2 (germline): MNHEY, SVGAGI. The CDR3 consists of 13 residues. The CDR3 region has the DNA TGTGCCAGCAGTTACCGGCAGGGCACGACAGCTTTCTTT. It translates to CASSYRQGTTAFF.

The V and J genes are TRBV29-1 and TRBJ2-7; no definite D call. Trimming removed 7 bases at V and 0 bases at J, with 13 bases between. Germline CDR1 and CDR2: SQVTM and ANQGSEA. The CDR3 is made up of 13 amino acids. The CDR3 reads CSASRSLSYEQYF. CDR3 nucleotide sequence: TGCAGCGCTTCGCGGTCCCTCTCCTACGAGCAGTACTTC.

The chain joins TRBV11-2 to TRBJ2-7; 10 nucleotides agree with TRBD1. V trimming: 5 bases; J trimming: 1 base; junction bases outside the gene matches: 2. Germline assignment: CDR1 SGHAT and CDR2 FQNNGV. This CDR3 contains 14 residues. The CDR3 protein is CASSGTGVSYEQYF. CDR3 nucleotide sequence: TGTGCCAGCAGCGGGACAGGGGTTTCCTACGAGCAGTACTTC.

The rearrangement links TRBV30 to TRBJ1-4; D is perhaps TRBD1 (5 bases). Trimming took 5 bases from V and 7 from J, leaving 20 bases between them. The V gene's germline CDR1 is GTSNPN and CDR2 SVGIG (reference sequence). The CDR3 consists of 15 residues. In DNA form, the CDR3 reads TGTGCCTGGTCTCGACAGCGAACCTTGGGTGAAAAACTGTTTTTT. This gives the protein CAWSRQRTLGEKLFF.

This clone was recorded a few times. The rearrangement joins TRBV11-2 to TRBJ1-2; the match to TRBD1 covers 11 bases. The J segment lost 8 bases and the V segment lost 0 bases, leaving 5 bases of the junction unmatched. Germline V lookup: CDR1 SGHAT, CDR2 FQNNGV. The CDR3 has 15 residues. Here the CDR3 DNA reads TGTGCCAGCAGCTTAGAGTGGGGACAGGGGGTGGGCTACACCTTC. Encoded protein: CASSLEWGQGVGYTF.

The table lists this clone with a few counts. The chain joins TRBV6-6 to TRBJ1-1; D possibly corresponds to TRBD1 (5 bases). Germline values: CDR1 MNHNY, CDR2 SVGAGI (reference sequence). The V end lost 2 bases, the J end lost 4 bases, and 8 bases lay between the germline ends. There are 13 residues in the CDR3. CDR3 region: CASSYQGGTEAFF. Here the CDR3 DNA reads TGTGCCAGCAGTTACCAGGGTGGCACTGAAGCTTTCTTT.

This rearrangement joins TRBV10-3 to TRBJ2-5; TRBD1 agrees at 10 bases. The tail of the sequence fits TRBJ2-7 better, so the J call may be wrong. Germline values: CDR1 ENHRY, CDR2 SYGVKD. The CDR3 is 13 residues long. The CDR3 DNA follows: TGTGCCATCCGGGACAGGGGAAAGAACGAGCAGTACTTC. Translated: CAIRDRGKNEQYF.

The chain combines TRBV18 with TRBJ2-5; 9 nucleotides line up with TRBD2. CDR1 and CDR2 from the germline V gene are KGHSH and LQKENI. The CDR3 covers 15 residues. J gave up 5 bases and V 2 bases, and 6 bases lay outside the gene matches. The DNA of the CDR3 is TGTGCCAGCTCACCAAGCGTAGCGGGAGTGGAGACCCAGTACTTC. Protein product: CASSPSVAGVETQYF.

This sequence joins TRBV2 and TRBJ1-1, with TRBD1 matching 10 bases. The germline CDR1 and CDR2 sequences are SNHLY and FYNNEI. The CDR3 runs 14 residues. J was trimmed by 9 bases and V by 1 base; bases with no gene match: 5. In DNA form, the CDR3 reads TGTGCCAGCAGTGAAGTGGGACAGGGGCGAAAAGCTTTCTTT. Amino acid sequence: CASSEVGQGRKAFF.

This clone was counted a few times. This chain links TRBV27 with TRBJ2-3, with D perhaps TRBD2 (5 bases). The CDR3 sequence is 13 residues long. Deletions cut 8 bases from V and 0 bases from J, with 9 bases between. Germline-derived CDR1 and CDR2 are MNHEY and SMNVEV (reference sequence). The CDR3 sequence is CASSDWSTDTQYF. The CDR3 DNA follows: TGTGCCAGCTCGGACTGGAGCACAGATACGCAGTATTTT.

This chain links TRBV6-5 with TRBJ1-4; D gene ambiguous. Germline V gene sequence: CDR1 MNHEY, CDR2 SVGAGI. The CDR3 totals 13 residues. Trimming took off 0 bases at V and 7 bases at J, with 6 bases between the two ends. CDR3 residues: CASSYSPVEKLFF. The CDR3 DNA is TGTGCCAGCAGTTACTCCCCCGTTGAAAAACTGTTTTTT.

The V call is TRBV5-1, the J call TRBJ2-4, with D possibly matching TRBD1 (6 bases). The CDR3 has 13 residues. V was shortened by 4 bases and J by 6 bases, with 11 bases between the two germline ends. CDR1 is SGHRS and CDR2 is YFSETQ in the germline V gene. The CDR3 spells CASSPDSGNIQYF. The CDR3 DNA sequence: TGCGCCAGCAGCCCGGACAGCGGAAACATTCAGTACTTC. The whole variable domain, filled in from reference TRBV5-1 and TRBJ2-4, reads KAGVTQTPRYLIKTRGQQVTLSCSPISGHRSVSWYQQTPGQGLQFLFEYFSETQRNKGNFPGRFSGRQFSNSRSEMNVSTLELGDSALYLCASSPDSGNIQYFGAGTRLSVL.

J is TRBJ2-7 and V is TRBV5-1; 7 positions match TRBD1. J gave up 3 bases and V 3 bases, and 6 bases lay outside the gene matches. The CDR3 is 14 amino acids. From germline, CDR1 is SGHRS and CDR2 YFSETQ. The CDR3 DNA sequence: TGCGCCAGCAGCTCTCGGACAGGCCGCTACGAGCAGTACTTC. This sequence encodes CASSSRTGRYEQYF.

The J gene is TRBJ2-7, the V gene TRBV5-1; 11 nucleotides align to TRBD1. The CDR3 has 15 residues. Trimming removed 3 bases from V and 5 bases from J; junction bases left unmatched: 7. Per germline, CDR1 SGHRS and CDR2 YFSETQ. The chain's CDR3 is CASSSGQGARHEQYF. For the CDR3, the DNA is TGCGCCAGCAGCTCTGGACAGGGGGCTCGACACGAGCAGTACTTC.